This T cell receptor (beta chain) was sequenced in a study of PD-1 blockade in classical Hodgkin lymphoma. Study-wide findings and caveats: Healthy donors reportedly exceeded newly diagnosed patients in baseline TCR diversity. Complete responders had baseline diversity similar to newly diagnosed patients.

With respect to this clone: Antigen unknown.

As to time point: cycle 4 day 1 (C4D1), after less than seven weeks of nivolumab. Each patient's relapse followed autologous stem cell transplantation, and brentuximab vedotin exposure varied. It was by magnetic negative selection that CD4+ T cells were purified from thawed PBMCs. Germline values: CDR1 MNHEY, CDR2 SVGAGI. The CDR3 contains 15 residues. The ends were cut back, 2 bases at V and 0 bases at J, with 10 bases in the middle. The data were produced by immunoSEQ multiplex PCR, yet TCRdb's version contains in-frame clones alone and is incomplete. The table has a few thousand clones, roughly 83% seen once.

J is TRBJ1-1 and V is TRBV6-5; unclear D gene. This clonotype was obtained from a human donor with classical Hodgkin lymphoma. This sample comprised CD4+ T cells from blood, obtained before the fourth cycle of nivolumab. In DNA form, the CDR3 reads TGTGCCAGCAGTTACCAGGCGTCAGTGAACACTGAAGCTTTCTTT. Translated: CASSYQASVNTEAFF.